These 9 T cell receptor beta chains were all obtained from the same sample, sequenced in a study of blood T cells in healthy people across ages. PCR was performed a second time for roughly 7 to 12 cycles using a sample-barcoded 5' primer and a J-beta primer mix. TCRdb called the 5' RACE reads again in MiXCR, with one record for every CDR3 protein. Here the sample spans around 800,000 distinct CDR3 sequences, approximately 24% being singletons. These data were also filed under a second study, of T cells of mothers and their children.

The sample consisted of blood. The receptors originated from a boy between 10 and 17 years old in good health.

In this sample, this clonotype turned up a few times. CDR3 coding DNA: TGTGCCAGCAGCGTAGCTGACGGGAGCTACTACGAGCAGTACTTC. Residues: CASSVADGSYYEQYF. V gene TRBV9 combines with J gene TRBJ2-5; TRBD2 is a possible D gene (6 bases). The assigned J gene may be wrong: the sequence end matches TRBJ2-7 better. Germline V CDR1 and CDR2: SGDLS, YYNGEE. CDR3 size: 15 residues.

In its sample, this clonotype was seen a few times. The junction differs from germline at one of its ends, possibly a read error. The rearrangement uses TRBV6-4 and TRBJ2-7; TRBD2 matches 13 bases. From germline, CDR1 is MRHNA and CDR2 SNTAGT. CDR3 size: 15 residues. In DNA form, the CDR3 reads TGTGCCAGCAGTGACCGACCACTAGCGGGGGGGCCCTTTTTCTTC. This encodes CASSDRPLAGGPFFF.

The genes are TRBV7-9 and TRBJ2-1, with D tentatively TRBD1 (6 bases). Germline V gives CDR1 SEHNR, CDR2 FQNEAQ (reference sequence). Deletions cut 7 bases from V and 4 bases from J, with 17 bases between. This CDR3 has 15 amino acids. The DNA for the CDR3 is TGTGCCAGCACTTTGCTAGGTGGGACATACAATGAGCAGTTCTTC. Its translation: CASTLLGGTYNEQFF.

Only a few counts were recorded for this clonotype. The gene calls are TRBV30 and TRBJ1-4, with 9 bases fitting TRBD1. The germline gives CDR1 GTSNPN, CDR2 SVGIG (reference sequence). The V gene end was trimmed by 2 bases and the J gene end by 3 bases; junction bases not matched to a gene: 10. CDR3 size: 17 residues. The CDR3: CAWSHGTGFTANEKLFF. DNA of the CDR3: TGTGCCTGGAGTCACGGGACAGGGTTTACGGCTAATGAAAAACTGTTTTTT. Complete variable domain (other parts from reference TRBV30 and TRBJ1-4): SQTIHQWPATLVQPVGSPLSLECTVEGTSNPNLYWYRQAAGRGLQLLFYSVGIGQISSEVPQNLSASRPQDRQFILSSKKLLLSDSGFYLCAWSHGTGFTANEKLFFGSGTQLSVL.

This clonotype has only a few counts. The rearrangement uses TRBV4-1 and TRBJ2-7; D possibly corresponds to TRBD1 (6 bases). The V gene lost 1 base and the J gene lost 5 bases, with 21 bases spanning the gap. Germline V gene data show CDR1 as MGHRA and CDR2 as YSYEKL. CDR3 length: 17 amino acids. The DNA of the CDR3 is TGCGCCAGCAGCCAAGGTTCCGGGCCAGGGGCCTCTCACGAGCAGTACTTC. This translates into CASSQGSGPGASHEQYF.

This clonotype has just a few counts. The CDR3 here is CATSDLAYNRGCKDIQYF. The DNA of the CDR3 is TGTGCCACCAGTGATTTGGCCTACAACAGGGGCTGTAAAGACATTCAGTACTTC. The chain recombines TRBV24-1 with TRBJ2-4; 7 positions agree with TRBD1. Germline V gives CDR1 KGHDR, CDR2 SFDVKD. The CDR3 is 18 amino acids. The V gene end was trimmed by 0 bases and the J gene end by 8 bases; junction bases not matched to a gene: 15.

The chain couples TRBV12-3 or TRBV12-4 to TRBJ2-5; D remains unclear. The J call may be incorrect, as the DNA end agrees better with TRBJ2-1. The CDR3 runs 15 residues. The CDR3 coding sequence is TGTGCCAGCAGCCTAATTCGGGCGGAGTACAATGAGCAGTTCTTC. This translates into CASSLIRAEYNEQFF.

The chain is built from TRBV10-3 and TRBJ2-2, with D possibly being TRBD2 (5 bases). CDR3 length equals 18 residues. Trimming stripped 0 bases from V and 5 bases from J, with 19 bases between. Germline-derived CDR1 and CDR2 are ENHRY and SYGVKD. The CDR3 DNA sequence: TGTGCCATCAGTGAGTCGACTACCCAATGGAGTGGGACCGGGGAGCTGTTTTTT. Its protein product is CAISESTTQWSGTGELFF.

J is TRBJ1-2 and V is TRBV9; TRBD1 matches 8 bases. The V gene's germline CDR1 is SGDLS and CDR2 YYNGEE. This CDR3 contains 16 residues. With V trimmed by 3 bases and J by 3 bases, 10 bases remained unmatched. This chain's CDR3 is CASSGTGSLGYYGYTF. CDR3 nucleotide sequence: TGTGCCAGCAGCGGGACAGGGTCCCTCGGATACTATGGCTACACCTTC.